The source of this T cell receptor (beta chain) is a study of identical twins (dated by TCRdb to 2016 to 2017). Study-wide context: To test whether fetal clonotypes persist, this study deep-sequenced TCR alpha and beta repertoires from monozygotic twins, from unrelated adults of various ages, and from cord blood. Replicate twin experiments were performed at different times using different library preparation protocols to rule out contamination. The paper's findings and limits, for the study overall: Excess twin sharing in beta out-of-frame sequences was weaker because fewer shared sequences lowered the signal-to-noise ratio. Out-of-frame TCR alpha sequences shared between twins showed an excess of low generation-probability sequences compared with coincidental sharing between unrelated individuals. In monozygotic twins, out-of-frame TCR alpha sharing was systematically underestimated by recombination models, although the models agreed with sharing between unrelated individuals. Abundant cord blood beta clonotypes had fewer insertions, young adult naive repertoires showed a similar but weaker trend, and memory repertoires showed no such trend. Invariant T cells such as MAIT and iNKT could partly confound zero-insertion analyses, though diverse VJ usage argued against this for most clonotypes. Because the same donors could not be followed over many years, conclusions were based on cross-sectional statistical analysis.

The CDR3, cysteine through phenylalanine, is 15 amino acids long. Only the CDR3 region is kept as DNA, spanning 45 bases read in frame from base 1. The germline V gene sets CDR1 to ENHRY and CDR2 to SYGVKD. V is pruned by 0 bases and J by 3 bases, leaving 4 bases of the junction without a gene match. Ten or more counts support this clonotype. Its specific antigen is unknown. No much larger clonotype is one base removed from it; base qualities were not supplied. The library was produced with 5' RACE. Sequencer: Illumina HiSeq 2000. Template switching introduced a universal primer binding site; the final cDNA contained a unique molecular identifier, enabling accurate counting of TCR cDNA molecules. Specific primers in the conserved constant-segment region were used to synthesize first-strand cDNA for the TCR alpha and beta chains. To control for contamination, each cDNA library was double barcoded with a SMART-Mk sample barcode plus Illumina barcodes. TruSeq adapter sequences, together with Illumina sample barcodes, were added in two successive PCR steps. TCR alpha and beta cDNA libraries were sequenced on the Illumina HiSeq platform with custom primers. From the authors' description of their analysis: Raw reads were processed with MiGEC to extract unique molecular identifiers, and MiXCR was used to determine CDR3 positions. For each individual, recombination models were inferred using an EM algorithm with the repgenHMM and IGoR tools. The analysis of shared clonotypes was done with the tcR package in R, with sharing normalized by the product of cloneset sizes. To study raw recombination free of thymic and clonal selection effects, out-of-frame nonproductive sequences were analyzed. TCRdb passed the public sequencing reads through fastp at Q25 and MiXCR, retaining productive beta sequences. Each entry merges the rows of one CDR3 protein and shows their most common DNA and genes. TCRdb assigned the V and J calls; the authors' analysis was not used. Present in this sample are 250,000 to 350,000 distinct CDR3 sequences, around 8.8% of which were seen just once. The top ten clonotypes cover 2.1% of the sample.

Only healthy Caucasian donors were included. The twin cohort comprised three pairs of female monozygotic twins, all aged roughly 18 to 29 years. Miltenyi CD45RO+ enrichment and human naive T-cell isolation kits were used to isolate memory (CD45RO+) and naive T cells from PBMC. This same sample was also part of a study on yellow fever vaccine responses in identical twins. Per the second study: The authors reported that the T cell response to vaccination in identical twins appeared partly convergent and partly personalized. In identical twins, the study followed T cell clones that responded to the vaccine with precision.

Sequencing was done on a sample of memory (CD45RO+) T cells sorted from blood. The cell subset or site label of this sample denotes: CD45RO+ enriched T cells. The source of this sequence is a woman younger than 35 in good health. The V gene is TRBV10-3 and the J gene is TRBJ2-5; TRBD1 matches 7 bases in the middle. The sequenced DNA: TGTGCCATCAGTGAGTCGAAGACAGGGAAAGAGACCCAGTACTTC. Its protein is CAISESKTGKETQYF.